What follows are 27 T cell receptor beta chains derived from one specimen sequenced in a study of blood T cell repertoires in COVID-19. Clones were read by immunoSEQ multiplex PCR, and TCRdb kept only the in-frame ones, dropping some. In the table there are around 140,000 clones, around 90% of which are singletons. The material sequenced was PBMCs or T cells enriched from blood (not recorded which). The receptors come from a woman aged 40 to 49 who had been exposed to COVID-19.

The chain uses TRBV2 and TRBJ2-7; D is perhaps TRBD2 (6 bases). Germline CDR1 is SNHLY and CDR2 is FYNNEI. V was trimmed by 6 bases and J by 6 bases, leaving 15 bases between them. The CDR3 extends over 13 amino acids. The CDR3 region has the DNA TGTGCCAGCAGGCGGGACTCTCGGGGCGAGCAGTACTTC. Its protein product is CASRRDSRGEQYF.

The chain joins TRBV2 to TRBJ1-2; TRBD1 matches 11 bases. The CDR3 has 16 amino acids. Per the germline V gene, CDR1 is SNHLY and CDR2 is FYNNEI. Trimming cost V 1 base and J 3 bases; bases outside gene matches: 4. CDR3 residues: CASSEVGQGADYGYTF. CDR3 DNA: TGTGCCAGCAGTGAAGTCGGACAGGGGGCTGACTATGGCTACACCTTC.

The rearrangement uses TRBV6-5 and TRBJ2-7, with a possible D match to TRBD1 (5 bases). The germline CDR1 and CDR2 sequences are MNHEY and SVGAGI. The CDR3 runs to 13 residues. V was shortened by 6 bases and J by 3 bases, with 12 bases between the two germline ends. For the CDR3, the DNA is TGTGCCAGCAGGACCTTAGGGGTCTACGAGCAGTACTTC. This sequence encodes CASRTLGVYEQYF.

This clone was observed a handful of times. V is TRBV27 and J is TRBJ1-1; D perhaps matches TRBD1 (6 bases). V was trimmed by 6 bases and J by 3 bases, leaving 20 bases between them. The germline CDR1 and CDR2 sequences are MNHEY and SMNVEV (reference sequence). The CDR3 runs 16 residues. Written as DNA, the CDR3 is TGTGCCAGCAGAACACGGAAAGGGGGGAGGGACACTGAAGCTTTCTTT. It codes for CASRTRKGGRDTEAFF.

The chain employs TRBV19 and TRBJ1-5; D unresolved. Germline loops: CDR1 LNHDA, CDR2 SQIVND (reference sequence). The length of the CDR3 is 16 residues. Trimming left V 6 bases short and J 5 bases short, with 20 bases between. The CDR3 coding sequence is TGTGCCAGTAGACGAAGTGCGGCCACCCCTGATCAGCCCCAGCATTTT. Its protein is CASRRSAATPDQPQHF. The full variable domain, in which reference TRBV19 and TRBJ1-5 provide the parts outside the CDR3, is DGGITQSPKYLFRKEGQNVTLSCEQNLNHDAMYWYRQDPGQGLRLIYYSQIVNDFQKGDIAEGYSVSREKKESFPLTVTSAQKNPTAFYLCASRRSAATPDQPQHFGDGTRLSIL.

CDR3 sequence (DNA): TGTGCCAGTAGCCGACGAGGGGGCGCGGGTGACTATGGCTACACCTTC. The encoded protein is CASSRRGGAGDYGYTF. This chain connects TRBV19 to TRBJ1-2, with 7 bases matching TRBD1. V shed 6 bases and J 3 bases; nucleotides not matched to a gene: 13. This CDR3 has 16 residues. Germline CDR1 is LNHDA and CDR2 is SQIVND (reference sequence).

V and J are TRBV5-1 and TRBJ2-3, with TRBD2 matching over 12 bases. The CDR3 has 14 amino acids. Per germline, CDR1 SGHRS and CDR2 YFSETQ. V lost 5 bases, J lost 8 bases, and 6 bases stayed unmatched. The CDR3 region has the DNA TGCGCCAGCAGATCCGGGACTAGCGGGTTTACGCAGTATTTT. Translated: CASRSGTSGFTQYF. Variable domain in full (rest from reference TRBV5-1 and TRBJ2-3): KAGVTQTPRYLIKTRGQQVTLSCSPISGHRSVSWYQQTPGQGLQFLFEYFSETQRNKGNFPGRFSGRQFSNSRSEMNVSTLELGDSALYLCASRSGTSGFTQYFGPGTRLTVL.

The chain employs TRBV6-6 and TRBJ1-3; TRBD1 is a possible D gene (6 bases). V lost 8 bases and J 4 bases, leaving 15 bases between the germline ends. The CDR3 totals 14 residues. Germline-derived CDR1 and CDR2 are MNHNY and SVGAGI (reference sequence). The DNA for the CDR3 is TGTGCCAGCCGAAACCGGGACACCGGAAACACCATATATTTT. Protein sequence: CASRNRDTGNTIYF.

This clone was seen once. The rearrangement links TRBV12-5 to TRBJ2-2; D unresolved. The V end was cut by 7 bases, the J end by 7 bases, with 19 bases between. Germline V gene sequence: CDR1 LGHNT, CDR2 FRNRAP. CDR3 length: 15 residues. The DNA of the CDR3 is TGTGCTAGTGCCTTAACCCCAGCGACGGACGGGGAGCTGTTTTTT. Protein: CASALTPATDGELFF.

CDR3 amino acids: CASSYSTLGGWNTEAFF. In nucleotides, the CDR3 is TGTGCCAGCAGTTACTCCACCCTTGGGGGCTGGAACACTGAAGCTTTCTTT. V is TRBV6-2 or TRBV6-3 and J is TRBJ1-1; possibly TRBD1 for D (6 bases). The CDR3 totals 17 residues. V shed 0 bases and J shed 1 base, with 15 bases lying between them. The V gene's germline CDR1 is MNHEY and CDR2 SVGEGT.

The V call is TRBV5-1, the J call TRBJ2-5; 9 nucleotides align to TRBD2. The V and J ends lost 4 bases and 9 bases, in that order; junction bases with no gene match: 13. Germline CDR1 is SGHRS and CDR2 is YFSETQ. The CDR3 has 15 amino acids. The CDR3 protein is CASSTGEASGDPQYF. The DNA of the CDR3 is TGCGCCAGCAGCACGGGCGAGGCTAGCGGGGATCCCCAGTACTTC.

The CDR3: CASSPLGQESGGYTF. CDR3 in DNA: TGTGCCAGCTCACCATTAGGACAGGAATCTGGTGGCTACACCTTC. The chain has TRBV18 and TRBJ1-2; 7 bases are a match to TRBD1. The trim removed 2 bases at V and 7 bases at J, leaving 10 bases unmatched. CDR1 and CDR2 (germline): KGHSH, LQKENI. This CDR3 has 15 amino acids. Full variable domain (remainder filled in from reference TRBV18 and TRBJ1-2): NAGVMQNPRHLVRRRGQEARLRCSPMKGHSHVYWYRQLPEEGLKFMVYLQKENIIDESGMPKERFSAEFPKEGPSILRIQQVVRGDSAAYFCASSPLGQESGGYTFGSGTRLTVV.

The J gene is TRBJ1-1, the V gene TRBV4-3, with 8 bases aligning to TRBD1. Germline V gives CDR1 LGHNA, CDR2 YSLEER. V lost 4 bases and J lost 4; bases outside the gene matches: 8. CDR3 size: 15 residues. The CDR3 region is CASSRHQGALTEAFF. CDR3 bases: TGCGCCAGCAGCCGCCACCAGGGGGCTCTCACTGAAGCTTTCTTT.

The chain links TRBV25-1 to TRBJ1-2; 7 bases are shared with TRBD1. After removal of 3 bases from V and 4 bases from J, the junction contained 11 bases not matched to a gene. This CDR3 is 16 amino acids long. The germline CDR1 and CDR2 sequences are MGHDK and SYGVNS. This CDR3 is CASSEGRGERGYGYTF. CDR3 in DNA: TGTGCCAGCAGTGAGGGCAGGGGGGAAAGGGGCTATGGCTACACCTTC.

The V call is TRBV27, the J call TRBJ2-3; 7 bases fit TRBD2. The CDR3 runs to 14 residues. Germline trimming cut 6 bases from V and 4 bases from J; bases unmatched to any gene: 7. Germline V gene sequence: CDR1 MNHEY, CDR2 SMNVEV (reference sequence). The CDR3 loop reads CASSRTSPPDTQYF. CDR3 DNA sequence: TGTGCCAGCAGCCGGACTAGTCCCCCAGATACGCAGTATTTT.

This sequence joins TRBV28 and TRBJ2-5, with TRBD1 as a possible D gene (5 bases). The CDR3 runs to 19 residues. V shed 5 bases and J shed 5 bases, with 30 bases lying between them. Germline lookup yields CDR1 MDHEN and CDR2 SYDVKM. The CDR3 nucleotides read TGTGCCAGCAGTCCCTCCGATTACCATGTCTTGACAGTTCTGGAGACCCAGTACTTC. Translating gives CASSPSDYHVLTVLETQYF.

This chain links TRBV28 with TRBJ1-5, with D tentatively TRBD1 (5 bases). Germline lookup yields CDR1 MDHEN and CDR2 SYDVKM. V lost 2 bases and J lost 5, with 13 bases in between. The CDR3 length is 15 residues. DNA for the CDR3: TGTGCCAGCAGTTTACAGGGTGATCGGCATCAGCCCCAGCATTTT. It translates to CASSLQGDRHQPQHF.

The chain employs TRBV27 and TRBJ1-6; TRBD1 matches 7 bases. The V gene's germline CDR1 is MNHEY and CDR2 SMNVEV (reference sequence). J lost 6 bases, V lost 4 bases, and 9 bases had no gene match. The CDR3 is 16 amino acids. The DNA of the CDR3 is TGTGCCAGCAGTTCCAACCCTACAGGGGTTAATTCACCCCTCCACTTT. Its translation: CASSSNPTGVNSPLHF.

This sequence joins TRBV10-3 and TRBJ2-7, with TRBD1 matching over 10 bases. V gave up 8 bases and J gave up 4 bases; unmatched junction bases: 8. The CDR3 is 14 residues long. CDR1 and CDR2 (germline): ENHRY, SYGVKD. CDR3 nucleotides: TGTGCCATCGGTCCGGGACAGGGGCTATACGAGCAGTACTTC. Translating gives CAIGPGQGLYEQYF.

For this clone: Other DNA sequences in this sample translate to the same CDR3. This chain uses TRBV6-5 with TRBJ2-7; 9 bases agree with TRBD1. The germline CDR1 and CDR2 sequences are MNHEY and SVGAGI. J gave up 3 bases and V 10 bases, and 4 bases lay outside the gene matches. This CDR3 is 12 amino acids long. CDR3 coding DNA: TGTGCCACCACAGGGGGCGGCTACGAGCAGTACTTC. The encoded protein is CATTGGGYEQYF.

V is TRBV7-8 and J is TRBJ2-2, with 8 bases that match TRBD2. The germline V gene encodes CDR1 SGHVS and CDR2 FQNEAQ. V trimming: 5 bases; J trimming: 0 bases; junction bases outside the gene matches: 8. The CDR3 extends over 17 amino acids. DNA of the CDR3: TGTGCCAGCAGCAAACCGGGAGGGCCTGCGAACACCGGGGAGCTGTTTTTT. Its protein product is CASSKPGGPANTGELFF.

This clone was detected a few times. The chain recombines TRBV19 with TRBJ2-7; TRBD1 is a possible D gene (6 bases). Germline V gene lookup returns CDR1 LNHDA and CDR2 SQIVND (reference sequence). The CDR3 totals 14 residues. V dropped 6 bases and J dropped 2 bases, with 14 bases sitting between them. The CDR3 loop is CASSWTETTYEQYF. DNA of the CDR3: TGTGCCAGTAGCTGGACAGAGACAACCTACGAGCAGTACTTC.

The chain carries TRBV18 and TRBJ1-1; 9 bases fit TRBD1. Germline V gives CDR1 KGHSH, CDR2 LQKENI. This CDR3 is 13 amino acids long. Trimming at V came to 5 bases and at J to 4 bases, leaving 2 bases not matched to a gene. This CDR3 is CASSSDRGTEAFF. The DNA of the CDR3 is TGTGCCAGCTCATCGGACAGGGGCACTGAAGCTTTCTTT.

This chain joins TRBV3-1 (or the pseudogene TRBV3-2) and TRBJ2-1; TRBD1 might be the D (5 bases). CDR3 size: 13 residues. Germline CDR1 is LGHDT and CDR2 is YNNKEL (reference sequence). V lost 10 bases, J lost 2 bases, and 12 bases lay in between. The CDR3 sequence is CATGPFPYNEQFF. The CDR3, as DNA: TGTGCCACAGGGCCTTTCCCCTACAATGAGCAGTTCTTC.

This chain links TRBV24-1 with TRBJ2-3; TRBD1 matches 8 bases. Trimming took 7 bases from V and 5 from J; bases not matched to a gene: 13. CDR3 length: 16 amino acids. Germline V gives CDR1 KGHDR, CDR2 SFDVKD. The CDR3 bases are TGTGCCACCAGGCCCGACAGGGGCCGGTGTGTAGATACGCAGTATTTT. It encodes CATRPDRGRCVDTQYF.

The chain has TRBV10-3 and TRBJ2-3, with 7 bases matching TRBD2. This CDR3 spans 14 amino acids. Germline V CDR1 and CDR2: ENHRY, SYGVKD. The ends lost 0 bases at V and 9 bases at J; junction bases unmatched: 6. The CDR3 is CAISESSGWDTQYF. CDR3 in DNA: TGTGCCATCAGTGAGTCTAGCGGGTGGGACACGCAGTATTTT.

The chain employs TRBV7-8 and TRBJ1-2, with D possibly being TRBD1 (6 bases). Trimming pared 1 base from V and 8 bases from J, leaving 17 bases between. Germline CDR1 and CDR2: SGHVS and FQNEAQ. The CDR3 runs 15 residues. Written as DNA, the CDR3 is TGTGCCAGCAGCTTAGACGGGTTCGACAGGCGGGGCTACACCTTC. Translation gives CASSLDGFDRRGYTF.